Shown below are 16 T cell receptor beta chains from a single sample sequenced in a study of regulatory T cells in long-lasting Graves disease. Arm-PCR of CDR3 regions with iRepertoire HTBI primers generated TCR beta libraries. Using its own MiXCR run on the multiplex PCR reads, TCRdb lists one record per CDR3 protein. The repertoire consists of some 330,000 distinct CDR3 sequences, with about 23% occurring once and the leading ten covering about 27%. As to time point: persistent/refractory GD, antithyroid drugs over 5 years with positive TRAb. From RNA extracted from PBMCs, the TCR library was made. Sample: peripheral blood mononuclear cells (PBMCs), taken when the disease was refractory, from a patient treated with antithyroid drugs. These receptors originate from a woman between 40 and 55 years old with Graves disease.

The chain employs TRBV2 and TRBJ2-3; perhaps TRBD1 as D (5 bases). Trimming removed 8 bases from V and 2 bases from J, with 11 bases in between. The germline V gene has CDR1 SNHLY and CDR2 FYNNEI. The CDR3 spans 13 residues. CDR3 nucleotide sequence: TGTGCCAGCTGTCCAGGGCACACAGATACGCAGTATTTT. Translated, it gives CASCPGHTDTQYF. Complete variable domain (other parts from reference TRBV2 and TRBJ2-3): EPEVTQTPSHQVTQMGQEVILRCVPISNHLYFYWYRQILGQKVEFLVSFYNNEISEKSEIFDDQFSVERPDGSNFTLKIRSTKLEDSAMYFCASCPGHTDTQYFGPGTRLTVL.

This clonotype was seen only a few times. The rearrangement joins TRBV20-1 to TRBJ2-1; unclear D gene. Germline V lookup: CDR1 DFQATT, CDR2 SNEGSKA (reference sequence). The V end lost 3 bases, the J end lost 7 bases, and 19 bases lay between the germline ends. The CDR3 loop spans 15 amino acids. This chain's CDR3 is CSASAAETAGNEQFF. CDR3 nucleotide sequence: TGCAGTGCTAGCGCGGCGGAGACCGCCGGGAATGAGCAGTTCTTC.

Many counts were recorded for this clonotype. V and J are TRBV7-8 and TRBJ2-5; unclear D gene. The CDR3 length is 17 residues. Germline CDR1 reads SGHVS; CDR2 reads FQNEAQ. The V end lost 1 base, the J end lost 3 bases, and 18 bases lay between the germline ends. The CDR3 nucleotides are TGTGCCAGCAGCTTAGTTTCTCTCTCGGCACCTAAAGAGACCCAGTACTTC. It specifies CASSLVSLSAPKETQYF.

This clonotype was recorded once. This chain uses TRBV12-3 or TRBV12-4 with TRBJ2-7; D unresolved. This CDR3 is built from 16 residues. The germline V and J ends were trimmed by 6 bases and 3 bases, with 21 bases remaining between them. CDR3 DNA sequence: TGTGCCAGCAGCCCCACTTCCTTGGACGGATACTACGAGCAGTACTTC. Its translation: CASSPTSLDGYYEQYF.

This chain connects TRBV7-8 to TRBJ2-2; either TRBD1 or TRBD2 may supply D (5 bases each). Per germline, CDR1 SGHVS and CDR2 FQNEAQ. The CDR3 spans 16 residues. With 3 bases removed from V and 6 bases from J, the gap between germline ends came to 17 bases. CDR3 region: CASSFFNRRRAGELFF. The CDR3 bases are TGTGCCAGCAGCTTTTTCAACAGGAGGCGAGCCGGGGAGCTGTTTTTT. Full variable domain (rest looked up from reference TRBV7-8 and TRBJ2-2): GAGVSQSPRYKVAKRGQDVALRCDPISGHVSLFWYQQALGQGPEFLTYFQNEAQLDKSGLPSDRFFAERPEGSVSTLKIQRTQQEDSAVYLCASSFFNRRRAGELFFGEGSRLTVL.

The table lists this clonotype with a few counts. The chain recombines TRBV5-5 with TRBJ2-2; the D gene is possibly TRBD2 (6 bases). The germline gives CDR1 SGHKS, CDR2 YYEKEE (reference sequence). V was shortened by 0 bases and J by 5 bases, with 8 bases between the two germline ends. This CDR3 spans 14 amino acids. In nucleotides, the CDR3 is TGTGCCAGCAGCTTGGCTAGCGCAACCGGGGAGCTGTTTTTT. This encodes CASSLASATGELFF.

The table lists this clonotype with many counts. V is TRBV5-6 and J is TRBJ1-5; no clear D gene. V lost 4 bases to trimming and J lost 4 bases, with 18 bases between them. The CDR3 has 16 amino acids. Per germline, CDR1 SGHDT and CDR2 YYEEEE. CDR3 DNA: TGTGCCAGCAGCCTCTCGGACCTCGGCCCTAATCAGCCCCAGCATTTT. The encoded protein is CASSLSDLGPNQPQHF.

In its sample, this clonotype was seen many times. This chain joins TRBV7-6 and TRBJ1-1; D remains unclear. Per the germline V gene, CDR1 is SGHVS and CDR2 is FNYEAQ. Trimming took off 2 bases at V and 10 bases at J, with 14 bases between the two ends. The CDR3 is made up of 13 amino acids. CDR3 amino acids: CASSLPQIGRAFF. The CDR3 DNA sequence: TGTGCCAGCAGCTTACCGCAAATCGGACGAGCTTTCTTT.

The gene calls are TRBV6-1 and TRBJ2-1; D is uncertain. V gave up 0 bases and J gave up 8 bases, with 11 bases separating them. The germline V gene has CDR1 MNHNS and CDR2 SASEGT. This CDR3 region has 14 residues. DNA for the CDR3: TGTGCCAGCAGTGAAGCGATAGGGTCACATGAGCAGTTCTTC. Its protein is CASSEAIGSHEQFF.

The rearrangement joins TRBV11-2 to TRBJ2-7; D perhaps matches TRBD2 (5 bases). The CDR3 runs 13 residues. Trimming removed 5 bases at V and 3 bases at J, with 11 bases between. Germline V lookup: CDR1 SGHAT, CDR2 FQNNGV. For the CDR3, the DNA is TGTGCCAGCAGCCCGGGATCTTTCTACGAGCAGTACTTC. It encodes CASSPGSFYEQYF.

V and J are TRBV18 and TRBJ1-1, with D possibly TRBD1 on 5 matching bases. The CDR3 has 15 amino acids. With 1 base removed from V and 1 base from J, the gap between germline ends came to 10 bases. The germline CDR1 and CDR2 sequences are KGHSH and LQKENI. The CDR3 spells CASSPQGRENTEAFF. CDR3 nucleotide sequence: TGTGCCAGCTCACCACAGGGACGCGAGAACACTGAAGCTTTCTTT.

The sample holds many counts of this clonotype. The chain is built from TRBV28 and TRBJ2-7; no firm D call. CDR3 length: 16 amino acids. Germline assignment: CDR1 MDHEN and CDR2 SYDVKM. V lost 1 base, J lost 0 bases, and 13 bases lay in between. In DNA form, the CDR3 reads TGTGCCAGCAGTTTATCTTACCCATTTAGCTCCTACGAGCAGTACTTC. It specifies CASSLSYPFSSYEQYF.

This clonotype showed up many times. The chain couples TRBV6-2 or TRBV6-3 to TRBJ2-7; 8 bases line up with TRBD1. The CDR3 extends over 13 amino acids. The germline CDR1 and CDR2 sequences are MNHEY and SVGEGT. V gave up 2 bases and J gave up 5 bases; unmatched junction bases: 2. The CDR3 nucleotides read TGTGCCAGCAGTTACGACAGGGGACACGAGCAGTACTTC. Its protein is CASSYDRGHEQYF.

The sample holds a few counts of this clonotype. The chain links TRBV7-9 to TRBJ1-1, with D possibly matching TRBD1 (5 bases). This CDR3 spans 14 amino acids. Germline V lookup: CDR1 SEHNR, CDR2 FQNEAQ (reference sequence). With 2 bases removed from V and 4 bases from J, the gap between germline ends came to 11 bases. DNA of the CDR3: TGTGCCAGCAGCTTACCCCAGGGCGGCACTGAAGCTTTCTTT. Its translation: CASSLPQGGTEAFF.

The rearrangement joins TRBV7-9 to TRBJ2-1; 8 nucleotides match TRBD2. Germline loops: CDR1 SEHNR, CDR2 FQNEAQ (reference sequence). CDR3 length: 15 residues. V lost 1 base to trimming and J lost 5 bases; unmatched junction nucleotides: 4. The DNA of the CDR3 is TGTGCCAGCAGCTTAGGTACTAGCGGACACAATGAGCAGTTCTTC. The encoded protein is CASSLGTSGHNEQFF.

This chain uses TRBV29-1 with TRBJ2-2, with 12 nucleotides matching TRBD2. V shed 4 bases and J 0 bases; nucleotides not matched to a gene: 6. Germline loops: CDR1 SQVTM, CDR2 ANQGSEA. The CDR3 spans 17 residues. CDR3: CSVAASGRATNTGELFF. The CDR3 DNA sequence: TGCAGCGTTGCGGCTAGCGGGAGGGCCACGAACACCGGGGAGCTGTTTTTT.